These T cell receptor beta chains were read from a single sample in a study of OX40 agonist ivuxolimab in advanced cancers. TCRdb keeps only in-frame clones here, not all; method: immunoSEQ multiplex PCR. The data hold 100,000 or so clones, with approximately 89% observed a single time. This sample comprised CD4+ or CD8+ T cells sorted from blood, obtained in a trial of the OX40 agonist ivuxolimab. Every receptor here comes from an adult with an advanced solid tumor such as melanoma, head and neck, liver or kidney cancer. The CDR3 runs from the conserved cysteine through the conserved F or W. The D gene is left open where the match is weak. The size field is filled for only some rows; it gives once, few, many or a size class.

D,size,J,V,CDR3,DNA
.,.,TRBJ1-1,TRBV6-5,CASSLRGEGTEAFF,TGTGCCAGCAGTCTGAGGGGGGAGGGCACTGAAGCTTTCTTT
.,.,TRBJ2-2,TRBV11-2,CASSHETGELFF,TGTGCCAGCAGCCACGAAACCGGGGAGCTGTTTTTT
.,.,TRBJ2-7,TRBV9,CASSVGVGYSYEQYF,TGTGCCAGCAGCGTAGGAGTCGGTTACTCCTACGAGCAGTACTTC
TRBD1,.,TRBJ2-2,TRBV7-2,CASSLRGPSPNTGELFF,TGTGCCAGCAGCTTAAGGGGGCCTAGCCCGAACACCGGGGAGCTGTTTTTT
TRBD2,.,TRBJ2-1,TRBV5-1,CASSQTSGSVYEQFF,TGCGCCAGCAGCCAGACTAGCGGGAGTGTCTATGAGCAGTTCTTC
TRBD1,.,TRBJ1-3,TRBV15,CATSRDSGGGNTIYF,TGTGCCACCAGCAGAGATTCAGGGGGGGGAAACACCATATATTTT
TRBD1,.,TRBJ1-1,TRBV14,CASSLTGQGRERREAFF,TGTGCCAGCAGTCTTACAGGACAGGGAAGAGAGCGGCGTGAAGCTTTCTTT
TRBD1,once,TRBJ1-1,TRBV6-5,CASSRDRVTEAFF,TGTGCCAGCAGCCGGGACAGGGTCACTGAAGCTTTCTTT
.,.,TRBJ1-1,TRBV5-1,CASSPLTAHRDTEAFF,TGCGCCAGCAGCCCCCTTACGGCTCACAGAGACACTGAAGCTTTCTTT
.,once,TRBJ2-7,TRBV19,CARPISGAYEQYF,TGTGCCAGGCCCATTTCGGGAGCCTACGAGCAGTACTTC
TRBD2,once,TRBJ2-1,TRBV4-2,CASSQVHSGREVDNEQFF,TGTGCCAGCAGCCAGGTGCATAGCGGGAGAGAGGTGGACAATGAGCAGTTCTTC
TRBD1,few,TRBJ1-1,TRBV19,CASSIYRGSNTEAFF,TGTGCCAGTAGTATCTACAGGGGCTCGAACACTGAAGCTTTCTTT
TRBD2,.,TRBJ2-7,TRBV7-8,CASSRSLAGYEQYF,TGTGCCAGCAGCCGCTCACTAGCGGGCTACGAGCAGTACTTC
.,once,TRBJ2-7,TRBV4-1,CASSQPDRSYEQYF,TGCGCCAGCAGCCAACCTGACAGGTCCTACGAGCAGTACTTC
.,.,TRBJ2-1,TRBV2,CASRDRAYNEQFF,TGTGCCAGCAGGGACAGAGCCTACAATGAGCAGTTCTTC
TRBD1,.,TRBJ1-1,TRBV28,CATTGVTEAFF,TGTGCCACCACAGGGGTTACTGAAGCTTTCTTT
TRBD1,.,TRBJ2-3,TRBV6-5,CATRTGRSADTQYF,TGTGCCACCCGGACAGGGAGGTCGGCAGATACGCAGTATTTT
TRBD1,once,TRBJ2-5,TRBV11-2,CASSLEIGTGRVYLQETQYF,TGTGCCAGCAGCTTAGAAATTGGGACAGGGAGAGTCTACCTCCAAGAGACCCAGTACTTC
TRBD1,.,TRBJ1-4,TRBV5-4,CASSLGQGGNEKLFF,TGTGCCAGCAGCTTGGGGCAGGGGGGTAATGAAAAACTGTTTTTT
TRBD1,.,TRBJ2-7,TRBV5-4,CASSFGYRGERHEQYF,TGTGCCAGCAGCTTTGGTTACAGGGGGGAACGGCACGAGCAGTACTTC
.,.,TRBJ1-3,TRBV7-2,CASSFDSSGNTIYF,TGTGCCAGCAGCTTTGACAGCTCTGGAAACACCATATATTTT
TRBD2,.,TRBJ2-5,TRBV7-3,CASSPRLAEGRGTQYF,TGTGCCAGCAGCCCTAGACTAGCGGAGGGAAGGGGGACCCAGTACTTC
.,.,TRBJ1-5,TRBV10-3,CAISGGNSNQPQHF,TGTGCCATCAGTGGAGGGAATAGCAATCAGCCCCAGCATTTT
TRBD2,.,TRBJ2-3,TRBV15,CATSRWVTSGRWWSTDTQYF,TGTGCCACCAGCAGATGGGTGACTAGCGGGAGGTGGTGGAGCACAGATACGCAGTATTTT
TRBD1,once,TRBJ1-2,TRBV6-5,CASSRQGAVGYTF,TGTGCCAGCAGTCGACAGGGGGCTGTAGGCTACACCTTC
TRBD2,once,TRBJ2-2,TRBV11-3,CASSPGLAGGTGELFF,TGTGCCAGCAGCCCGGGACTAGCGGGAGGAACCGGGGAGCTGTTTTTT
TRBD2,.,TRBJ2-3,TRBV29-1,CSVEISGSLDTQYF,TGCAGCGTTGAGATTAGCGGGAGTTTGGATACGCAGTATTTT
.,.,TRBJ2-6,TRBV6-6,CASSYSTNSGANVLTF,TGTGCCAGCAGTTACTCGACGAACTCTGGGGCCAACGTCCTGACTTTC
.,.,TRBJ2-2,TRBV28,CASRGMMNTGELFF,TGTGCCAGCAGAGGCATGATGAACACCGGGGAGCTGTTTTTT
TRBD2,.,TRBJ2-7,TRBV5-1,CASSSGRAGDLSYEQYF,TGCGCCAGCAGCTCCGGGAGGGCGGGAGACCTCTCCTACGAGCAGTACTTC
.,.,TRBJ2-1,TRBV6-6,CASSYGAPLGNEQFF,TGTGCCAGCAGTTACGGGGCCCCCCTGGGGAATGAGCAGTTCTTC
TRBD1,.,TRBJ1-6,TRBV11-3,CASSLAGQGNSPLHF,TGTGCCAGCAGCTTAGCGGGACAGGGTAATTCACCCCTCCACTTT
.,.,TRBJ2-7,TRBV7-9,CASSLGTGYYEQYF,TGTGCCAGCAGCTTAGGGACTGGGTACTACGAGCAGTACTTC
TRBD1,.,TRBJ2-5,TRBV30,CAWSSGQTGGAAETQYF,TGTGCCTGGAGTTCTGGTCAGACAGGGGGCGCGGCGGAGACCCAGTACTTC
.,.,TRBJ2-1,TRBV4-1,CASSQVNAIGQFF,TGCGCCAGCAGCCAAGTAAATGCCATAGGGCAGTTCTTC
.,.,TRBJ2-3,TRBV29-1,CSVEDRWRSGTDTQYF,TGCAGCGTTGAAGATCGCTGGCGATCGGGCACAGATACGCAGTATTTT
.,.,TRBJ2-1,TRBV7-8,CASSSPRTRSREQFF,TGTGCCAGCAGCTCACCCCGGACACGCTCCCGTGAGCAGTTCTTC
.,.,TRBJ2-2,TRBV5-5,CASSPTYTGELFF,TGTGCCAGCAGCCCAACCTACACCGGGGAGCTGTTTTTT
TRBD1,.,TRBJ1-1,TRBV4-2,CASSHGPGQGYDEAFF,TGTGCCAGCAGCCACGGACCGGGACAGGGGTATGATGAAGCTTTCTTT
.,.,TRBJ2-5,TRBV19,CASSPRLDRETQYF,TGTGCCAGTAGCCCACGGCTAGATAGGGAGACCCAGTACTTC
TRBD1,once,TRBJ2-7,TRBV19,CASSTPGQGLSYEQYF,TGTGCCAGTAGCACCCCCGGACAGGGATTATCCTACGAGCAGTACTTC
TRBD2,.,TRBJ2-7,TRBV7-6,CASSLEGTTRREQYF,TGTGCCAGCAGCTTAGAAGGGACTACCCGACGGGAGCAGTACTTC
.,few,TRBJ1-1,TRBV30,CAWSASGLLNTEAFF,TGTGCCTGGAGTGCCTCGGGACTACTGAACACTGAAGCTTTCTTT
.,few,TRBJ1-5,TRBV19,CASSNGGVSNQPQHF,TGTGCCAGTAGTAATGGGGGGGTGAGCAATCAGCCCCAGCATTTT
.,.,TRBJ1-3,TRBV18,CASSLETGFGNTIYF,TGTGCCAGCTCGCTCGAGACCGGCTTTGGAAACACCATATATTTT
.,few,TRBJ2-6,TRBV7-3,CASSLRNSGANVLTF,TGTGCCAGCAGCTTGAGGAACTCTGGGGCCAACGTCCTGACTTTC
.,.,TRBJ2-1,TRBV7-6,CASSSPPETGRDEQFF,TGTGCCAGCAGTTCCCCTCCTGAGACAGGACGGGATGAGCAGTTCTTC
TRBD1,few,TRBJ2-7,TRBV28,CASRGQGTYEQYF,TGTGCCAGCAGGGGACAGGGAACCTACGAGCAGTACTTC
.,few,TRBJ1-2,TRBV28,CASSLWQNGYTF,TGTGCCAGCAGTTTATGGCAAAATGGCTACACCTTC
TRBD2,.,TRBJ2-1,TRBV18,CASSPNAGVGYNEQFF,TGTGCCAGCTCACCAAACGCGGGAGTGGGTTACAATGAGCAGTTCTTC